This TCR beta chain was observed in a study of CD8+CD57+ T cells in acquired aplastic anemia. Study-wide background: Sorted CD4+ and CD8+ cells gave a mean 3.2 ug DNA, range roughly 0.2 to 27.4 ug. Study-wide results and caveats: No significant difference in CD8+ Simpson's diversity was found between patients and controls.

About this clonotype: Its target is not known.

Researchers used genomic DNA as the template to profile TCR beta VDJ and CDR3. TCRdb itself ran the reads through MiXCR, one entry per CDR3 protein. The data show about 270,000 distinct CDR3 sequences, around 60% seen once. The V end was cut by 5 bases, the J end by 0 bases, with 13 bases between. The V gene's germline CDR1 is SGHTA and CDR2 FQGNSA. This CDR3 has 16 residues. The receptor was isolated from a human donor with severe aplastic anemia or a healthy control (not recorded which). The sequencing sample was made of sorted CD4+, CD8+, or CD8+CD57+ T cells (not recorded which) from PBMCs. The chain has TRBV7-2 and TRBJ2-2; perhaps D is TRBD1 or TRBD2 (6 bases each). The CDR3: CASSPTGATNTGELFF. The CDR3 nucleotides are TGTGCCAGCAGCCCCACGGGGGCGACGAACACCGGGGAGCTGTTTTTT.